This TCR beta chain was observed in a study of T cell responses to AZD1222 COVID-19 vaccine. Findings of the study overall: Possibly, clonal diversity was underestimated; donors were largely white British and included more females. In all cases, repertoires were sampled only after the peak T cell response.

Trimming took 5 bases from V and 3 from J, leaving 17 bases between them. The CDR3 spans 15 residues. Per the germline V gene, CDR1 is SGHAT and CDR2 is FQNNGV. Data came from immunoSEQ multiplex PCR; TCRdb stores just in-frame clones and leaves some out. This table has more than 20,000 clones, roughly 84% appearing once. Worth noting for this clone: Its antigen is unidentified.

The clonotype comes from an adult who received the AZD1222 COVID-19 vaccine. The chain has TRBV11-2 and TRBJ2-7; no clear D gene. The sequencing used peripheral blood, collected 28 days after the second AZD1222 dose. DNA of the CDR3: TGTGCCAGCAGCCTTATGGTGGTCTCGGGCTACGAGCAGTACTTC. This translates into CASSLMVVSGYEQYF.